One and the same sample provided the 10 T cell receptor beta chains below, sequenced in a study of T-cell reconstitution after alpha-beta-depleted transplantation in children. A library of TCRbeta sequences, prepared with unique molecular identifiers, was generated. TCRdb ran MiXCR on the PCR reads and lists one entry per CDR3 protein. The table shows hundreds of thousands of distinct CDR3 sequences, with about 15% occurring only once. Sequencing was performed on PBMCs from the stem cell graft donor, taken from the stem cell graft. These receptors all come from a human donor who donated a stem cell graft to a child with acute myeloid leukemia.

The sample holds many counts of this clonotype. This rearrangement joins TRBV12-3 or TRBV12-4 to TRBJ1-1, with D possibly being TRBD1 (5 bases). V was cut by 6 bases and J by 7 bases, with 15 bases left in between. The CDR3 is 13 amino acids. As DNA, the CDR3 is TGTGCCAGCAGGTTGCAACAGGATTTTGAAGCTTTCTTT. Its translation is CASRLQQDFEAFF.

The rearrangement links TRBV7-9 to TRBJ2-3; no clear D. V was trimmed by 3 bases and J by 3 bases, leaving 7 bases between them. Germline assignment: CDR1 SEHNR and CDR2 FQNEAQ (reference sequence). CDR3 length: 13 residues. CDR3 sequence (DNA): TGTGCCAGCAGCTTCGCGAATACAGATACGCAGTATTTT. Translated: CASSFANTDTQYF.

There are many counts of this clonotype. The chain has TRBV7-2 and TRBJ1-2; D call uncertain. Germline V gives CDR1 SGHTA, CDR2 FQGNSA. The V and J ends lost 4 bases and 6 bases respectively, with 12 bases between them. CDR3 length: 13 amino acids. The CDR3 region is CASSSGQLDGYTF. The CDR3 nucleotides read TGTGCCAGCAGCTCGGGTCAGCTGGATGGCTACACCTTC.

The chain has TRBV13 and TRBJ2-1; D might be TRBD2 (5 bases). There are 14 residues in the CDR3. Germline-derived CDR1 and CDR2 are PRHDT and FYEKMQ (reference sequence). V lost 8 bases and J lost 3, with 14 bases in between. CDR3 DNA: TGTGCCAGCTTCCGAGCGGAGAGCTACAATGAGCAGTTCTTC. Translated: CASFRAESYNEQFF.

The V and J genes are TRBV20-1 and TRBJ2-5, with 7 bases aligning to TRBD2. Germline CDR1 reads DFQATT; CDR2 reads SNEGSKA (reference sequence). This CDR3 has 15 residues. Trimming cost V 0 bases and J 1 base; bases outside gene matches: 5. Here the CDR3 DNA reads TGCAGTGCTAGAGATTGGGGGACTATCCAAGAGACCCAGTACTTC. Its protein product is CSARDWGTIQETQYF.

This clonotype was recorded many times. The chain carries TRBV5-1 and TRBJ1-2; D is undetermined. Germline V gives CDR1 SGHRS, CDR2 YFSETQ. The CDR3 totals 14 residues. The V gene lost 2 bases and the J gene lost 0 bases, with 8 bases spanning the gap. The CDR3 DNA reads TGCGCCAGCAGCTTAGGAGGAACTAACTATGGCTACACCTTC. Translating gives CASSLGGTNYGYTF.

This clonotype was picked up many times. The chain joins TRBV10-3 to TRBJ2-3, with a possible D match to TRBD1 (6 bases). Between the trimmed V and J ends, which lost 0 bases and 1 base, there was a span of 20 bases. The germline V gene has CDR1 ENHRY and CDR2 SYGVKD. This CDR3 comprises 19 residues. The CDR3 DNA reads as TGTGCCATCAGTGAGTCGGCTGGGCGGACAGTGGTCCGCACAGATACGCAGTATTTT. It is translated as CAISESAGRTVVRTDTQYF.

This clonotype was seen repeatedly, ten times or more. The chain has TRBV20-1 and TRBJ1-4; 8 positions match TRBD1. With 5 bases clipped from V and 7 bases from J, the junction kept 6 bases outside the gene matches. This CDR3 region has 13 residues. Germline CDR1 DFQATT, CDR2 SNEGSKA (reference sequence). CDR3 DNA: TGCAGTGCTCCACAGGGGGTCGGTGAAAAACTGTTTTTT. Encoded protein: CSAPQGVGEKLFF.

This sequence joins TRBV24-1 and TRBJ2-1, with D perhaps given as TRBD1 or TRBD2 (6 bases each). Per the germline V gene, CDR1 is KGHDR and CDR2 is SFDVKD. V lost 2 bases, J lost 15 bases, and 19 bases lay in between. The CDR3 runs to 14 residues. CDR3 region: CATSDSGDKEGRFF. For the CDR3, the DNA is TGTGCCACCAGTGATTCTGGGGACAAGGAGGGTAGGTTCTTC.

With regard to this clonotype: A much larger clone lies one base from this, so it may be a read error. The V and J genes are TRBV28 and TRBJ1-1; D possibly corresponds to TRBD1 (6 bases). V lost 5 bases and J lost 5, with 12 bases in between. This CDR3 is built from 13 residues. Germline V CDR1 and CDR2: MDHEN, SYDVKM. The CDR3 reads CASSDDRRTEAFF. The CDR3 DNA follows: TGTGCCAGCAGTGACGACAGGAGGACTGAAGCTTTCTTT.